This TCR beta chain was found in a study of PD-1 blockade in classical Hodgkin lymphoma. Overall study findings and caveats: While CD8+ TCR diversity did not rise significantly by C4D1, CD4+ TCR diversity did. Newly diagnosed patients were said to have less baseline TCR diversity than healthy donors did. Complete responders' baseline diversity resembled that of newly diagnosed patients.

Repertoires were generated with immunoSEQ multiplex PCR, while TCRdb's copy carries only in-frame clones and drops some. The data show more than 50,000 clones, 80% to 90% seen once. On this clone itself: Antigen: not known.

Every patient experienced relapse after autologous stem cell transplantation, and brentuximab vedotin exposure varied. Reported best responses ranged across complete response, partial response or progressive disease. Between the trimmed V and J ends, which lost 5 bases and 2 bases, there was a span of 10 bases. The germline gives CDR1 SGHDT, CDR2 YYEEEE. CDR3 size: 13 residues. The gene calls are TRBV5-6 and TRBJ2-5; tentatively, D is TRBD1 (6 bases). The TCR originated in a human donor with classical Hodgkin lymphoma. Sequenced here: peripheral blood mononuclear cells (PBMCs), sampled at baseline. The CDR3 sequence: CASRWGQQETQYF. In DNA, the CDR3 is TGTGCCAGCAGATGGGGGCAGCAAGAGACCCAGTACTTC.